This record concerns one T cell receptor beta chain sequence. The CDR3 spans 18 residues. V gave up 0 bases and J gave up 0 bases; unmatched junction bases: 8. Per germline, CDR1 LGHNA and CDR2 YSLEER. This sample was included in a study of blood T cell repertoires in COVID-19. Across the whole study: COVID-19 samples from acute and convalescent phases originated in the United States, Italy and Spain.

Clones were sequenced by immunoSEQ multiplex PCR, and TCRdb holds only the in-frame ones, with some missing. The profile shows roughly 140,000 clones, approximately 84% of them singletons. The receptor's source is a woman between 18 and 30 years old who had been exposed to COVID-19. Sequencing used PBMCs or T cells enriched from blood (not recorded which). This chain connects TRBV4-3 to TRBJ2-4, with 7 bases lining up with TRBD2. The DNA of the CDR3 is TGCGCCAGCAGCCAAGAATACTTAGCGGGCGTAGCCAAAAACATTCAGTACTTC. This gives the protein CASSQEYLAGVAKNIQYF.